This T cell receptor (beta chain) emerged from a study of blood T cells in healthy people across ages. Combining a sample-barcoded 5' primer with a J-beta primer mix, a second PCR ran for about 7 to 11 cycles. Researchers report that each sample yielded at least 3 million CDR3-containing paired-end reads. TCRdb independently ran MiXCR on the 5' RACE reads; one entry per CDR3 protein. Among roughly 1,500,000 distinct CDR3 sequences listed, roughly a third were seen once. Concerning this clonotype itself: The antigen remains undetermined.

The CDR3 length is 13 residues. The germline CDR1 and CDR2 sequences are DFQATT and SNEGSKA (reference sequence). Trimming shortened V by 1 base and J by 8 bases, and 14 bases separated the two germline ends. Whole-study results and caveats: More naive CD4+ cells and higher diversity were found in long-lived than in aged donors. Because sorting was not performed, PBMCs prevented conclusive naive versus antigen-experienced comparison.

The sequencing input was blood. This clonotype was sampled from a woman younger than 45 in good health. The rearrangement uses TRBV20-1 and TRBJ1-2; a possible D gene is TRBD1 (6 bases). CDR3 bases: TGCAGTGCTAGAGGGTGGGGGGCGCGGGGCTACACCTTC. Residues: CSARGWGARGYTF.